The present T cell receptor beta chain was sequenced within a study of CD8+ T cells in alopecia areata. On the study more broadly: In an open-label trial, patients got 5 to 10 mg tofacitinib twice daily.

CDR3 size: 13 residues. V was trimmed by 7 bases and J by 4 bases, leaving 11 bases between them. Germline-derived CDR1 and CDR2 are SNHLY and FYNNEI. Investigators isolated RNA and reverse transcribed it into cDNA to act as the sequencing template. Assay used: immunoSEQ multiplex PCR; TCRdb lists only in-frame clones, some missing. Of 160,000 or so clones in the sample, 67% were seen once. The chain is built from TRBV2 and TRBJ2-1, with unresolved D. The input for sequencing was CD8+ T cells sorted from blood, taken at week 0. The origin of this receptor is a human donor with alopecia areata. The CDR3 nucleotides are TGTGCCAGCATACGGTTCGGGTACAATGAGCAGTTCTTC. Its translation is CASIRFGYNEQFF.